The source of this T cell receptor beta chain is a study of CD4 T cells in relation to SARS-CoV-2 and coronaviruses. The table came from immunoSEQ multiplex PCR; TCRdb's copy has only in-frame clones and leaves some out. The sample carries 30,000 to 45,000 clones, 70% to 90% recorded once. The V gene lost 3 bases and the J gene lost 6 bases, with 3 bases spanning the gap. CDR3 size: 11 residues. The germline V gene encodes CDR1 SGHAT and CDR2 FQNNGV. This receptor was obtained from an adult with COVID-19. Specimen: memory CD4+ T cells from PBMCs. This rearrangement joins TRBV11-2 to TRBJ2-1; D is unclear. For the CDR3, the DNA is TGTGCCAGCAGCTTTGGCAATGAGCAGTTCTTC. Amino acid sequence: CASSFGNEQFF.